Below, 14 T cell receptor beta chains from the same sample are listed, as sequenced in a study of T-cell memory formation after mild COVID-19. TCRdb recomputed calls from the 5' RACE reads with MiXCR, one row per CDR3 protein. Of about 190,000 distinct CDR3 sequences in the sample, over 20% are singletons; the top ten hold 23%. The sample consisted of PBMCs or a T cell subset sorted from them (not recorded which). The receptors were sampled from an adult woman who had mild COVID-19 (a few samples of this study predate the infection). Cell type and time point are not known.

The V call is TRBV2, the J call TRBJ2-1; 8 positions agree with TRBD2. The CDR3 sequence is 16 residues long. CDR1 is SNHLY and CDR2 is FYNNEI in the germline V gene. The ends lost 5 bases at V and 3 bases at J; junction bases unmatched: 9. CDR3 in amino acids: CASSPLEREFYNEQFF. Written as DNA, the CDR3 is TGTGCCAGCAGTCCCCTGGAGCGGGAGTTCTACAATGAGCAGTTCTTC.

The V and J genes are TRBV5-5 and TRBJ1-5; the match to TRBD1 covers 8 bases. With 4 bases clipped from V and 6 bases from J, the junction kept 6 bases outside the gene matches. Germline values: CDR1 SGHKS, CDR2 YYEKEE (reference sequence). CDR3 length: 14 residues. CDR3 amino acids: CASSPDRGGQPQHF. CDR3 in DNA: TGTGCCAGCAGCCCTGACAGGGGAGGTCAGCCCCAGCATTTT.

This clonotype was counted only a few times. The chain combines TRBV7-8 with TRBJ2-1; TRBD1 is a possible D gene (6 bases). This CDR3 spans 14 amino acids. The germline CDR1 and CDR2 sequences are SGHVS and FQNEAQ. V dropped 5 bases and J dropped 7 bases, with 15 bases sitting between them. In DNA form, the CDR3 reads TGTGCCAGCAGCCCTACCAACAGGGAAAATGAGCAGTTCTTC. The encoded protein is CASSPTNRENEQFF.

This clonotype was seen only a few times. The rearrangement links TRBV20-1 to TRBJ1-1; maybe TRBD1 (5 bases). The CDR3 sequence is 12 residues long. CDR1 is DFQATT and CDR2 is SNEGSKA in the germline V gene (reference sequence). Trimming left V 7 bases short and J 1 base short, with 10 bases between. CDR3 in amino acids: CSGRGRNTEAFF. CDR3 DNA: TGCAGTGGGAGGGGTAGGAACACTGAAGCTTTCTTT.

The chain links TRBV5-1 to TRBJ1-6; D call uncertain. The length of the CDR3 is 13 residues. In germline, CDR1 is SGHRS, CDR2 YFSETQ. Trimming removed 7 bases at V and 8 bases at J, with 13 bases between. CDR3 coding DNA: TGCGCCAGCGCCGAGGGTGAGTATTCACCCCTCCACTTT. It translates to CASAEGEYSPLHF. Full variable domain (outside the CDR3, taken from reference TRBV5-1 and TRBJ1-6): KAGVTQTPRYLIKTRGQQVTLSCSPISGHRSVSWYQQTPGQGLQFLFEYFSETQRNKGNFPGRFSGRQFSNSRSEMNVSTLELGDSALYLCASAEGEYSPLHFGNGTRLTVT.

This clonotype was counted between two and nine times. The rearrangement joins TRBV6-5 to TRBJ2-1; 8 nucleotides align to TRBD2. The CDR3 is made up of 16 amino acids. Per germline, CDR1 MNHEY and CDR2 SVGAGI. J lost 9 bases, V lost 0 bases, and 10 bases had no gene match. The CDR3 loop is CASSYSQTSAFSEQFF. Here the CDR3 DNA reads TGTGCCAGCAGTTACTCACAGACTAGCGCCTTTAGTGAGCAGTTCTTC.

V and J are TRBV30 and TRBJ2-5; D gene unclear. Germline CDR1 and CDR2: GTSNPN and SVGIG (reference sequence). V was clipped by 0 bases and J by 1 base, with 15 bases between them. The CDR3 consists of 16 residues. The CDR3 loop is CAWSVISEAAQETQYF. As DNA, the CDR3 is TGTGCCTGGAGTGTAATTTCGGAAGCTGCCCAAGAGACCCAGTACTTC.

The chain couples TRBV28 to TRBJ2-2; a possible D gene is TRBD1 (7 bases). The CDR3 contains 16 residues. Germline CDR1 MDHEN, CDR2 SYDVKM. V lost 1 base and J 3 bases, leaving 12 bases between the germline ends. DNA for the CDR3: TGTGCCAGCAGTTTATTCAGGGGGGTTGACACCGGGGAGCTGTTTTTT. The encoded protein is CASSLFRGVDTGELFF. The full variable domain, completed using reference TRBV28 and TRBJ2-2, is DVKVTQSSRYLVKRTGEKVFLECVQDMDHENMFWYRQDPGLGLRLIYFSYDVKMKEKGDIPEGYSVSREKKERFSLILESASTNQTSMYLCASSLFRGVDTGELFFGEGSRLTVL.

This clonotype showed up just a few times. The rearrangement joins TRBV7-2 to TRBJ2-7; D ambiguous. The CDR3 totals 14 residues. V dropped 1 base and J dropped 7 bases, with 14 bases sitting between them. Germline CDR1 is SGHTA and CDR2 is FQGNSA. CDR3 coding DNA: TGTGCCAGCAGCTTAGTGGCAGATATTGGGGAGCAGTACTTC. As protein: CASSLVADIGEQYF.

Only a few counts were recorded for this clonotype. The V call is TRBV12-3 or TRBV12-4, the J call TRBJ2-5; D uncertain. There are 13 residues in the CDR3. V was shortened by 0 bases and J by 1 base, with 3 bases between the two germline ends. CDR3 region: CASSLALQETQYF. CDR3 bases: TGTGCCAGCAGTTTAGCCCTCCAAGAGACCCAGTACTTC.

The chain carries TRBV5-1 and TRBJ2-2; 7 bases line up with TRBD1. The CDR3 spans 15 residues. Germline V gene sequence: CDR1 SGHRS, CDR2 YFSETQ. V shed 2 bases, J shed 1 base, and the junction held 2 bases outside the gene matches. The CDR3 is CASSFRDRNTGELFF. Written as DNA, the CDR3 is TGCGCCAGCAGCTTTCGGGACAGGAACACCGGGGAGCTGTTTTTT.

There are a few counts of this clonotype. The chain employs TRBV12-3 or TRBV12-4 and TRBJ2-1; D possibly corresponds to TRBD1 (7 bases). Trimming took off 2 bases at V and 8 bases at J, with 13 bases between the two ends. The CDR3 loop spans 14 amino acids. In DNA, the CDR3 is TGTGCCAGCAGTTTATCCCAGGGGGGCCATGAGCAGTTCTTC. This encodes CASSLSQGGHEQFF.

The chain carries TRBV7-9 and TRBJ2-3, with a tentative D call TRBD2 (5 bases). Germline lookup yields CDR1 SEHNR and CDR2 FQNEAQ (reference sequence). V lost 1 base and J lost 6, with 17 bases in between. This CDR3 spans 16 amino acids. CDR3 in amino acids: CASSLGTSPAEDTQYF. CDR3 bases: TGTGCCAGCAGCTTAGGGACTTCCCCCGCCGAGGATACGCAGTATTTT.

The chain is built from TRBV5-1 and TRBJ2-3; 10 bases are a match to TRBD2. Looked up from germline, CDR1 is SGHRS and CDR2 is YFSETQ. CDR3 length: 16 residues. V trimming: 3 bases; J trimming: 1 base; junction bases outside the gene matches: 5. The CDR3 reads CASSSIAGGRTDTQYF. The CDR3 DNA reads as TGCGCCAGCAGCTCAATAGCGGGGGGCCGCACAGATACGCAGTATTTT.